One and the same sample provided the 5 T cell receptor beta chains below, sequenced in a study of T-cell memory formation after mild COVID-19. TCRdb reanalysed the 5' RACE reads using MiXCR and keeps one entry per CDR3 protein. The sample records 180,000 or so distinct CDR3 sequences, around 10% being singletons. Sequenced input: PBMCs or a T cell subset sorted from them (not recorded which). The source is a man younger than 35 who had mild COVID-19 (a few samples of this study predate the infection). Cell type and time point are not known.

A few counts support this clonotype. The chain couples TRBV2 to TRBJ1-6; D is unclear. The germline V gene has CDR1 SNHLY and CDR2 FYNNEI. CDR3 size: 15 residues. V lost 7 bases to trimming and J lost 10 bases, with 20 bases between them. CDR3 in amino acids: CASINLQGLRSPLHF. The CDR3 DNA is TGTGCCAGCATCAACCTACAAGGGTTACGGTCACCCCTCCACTTT.

This clonotype was seen a handful of times. The chain is built from TRBV29-1 and TRBJ2-1; 8 bases match TRBD2. The CDR3 is 15 residues long. Germline V lookup: CDR1 SQVTM, CDR2 ANQGSEA. With V trimmed by 3 bases and J by 1 base, 5 bases remained unmatched. The CDR3 DNA follows: TGCAGCGTTGACCGGGCGGGGGGTTCCTACAATGAGCAGTTCTTC. Protein sequence: CSVDRAGGSYNEQFF.

This clonotype was seen many times. This sequence joins TRBV5-1 and TRBJ2-3; D unresolved. The CDR3 is 15 amino acids. Germline CDR1 SGHRS, CDR2 YFSETQ. Trimming removed 3 bases at V and 0 bases at J, with 11 bases between. CDR3: CASSYHWTSTDTQYF. The CDR3 nucleotides read TGCGCCAGCAGCTATCATTGGACCAGCACAGATACGCAGTATTTT.

This clonotype was seen a handful of times. The gene calls are TRBV3-1 and TRBJ1-5, with D unclear. The CDR3 loop spans 15 amino acids. CDR1 and CDR2 from the germline V gene are LGHDT and YNNKEL (reference sequence). Between the trimmed V and J ends, which lost 0 bases and 9 bases, there was a span of 15 bases. The CDR3 DNA reads TGTGCCAGCAGCCAAGACGGCGGGGAAATTGGGCCCCAGCATTTT. It codes for CASSQDGGEIGPQHF.

This clonotype was detected a few times. This chain links TRBV5-1 with TRBJ2-5, with 10 bases identical to TRBD2. J lost 5 bases, V lost 2 bases, and 3 bases had no gene match. CDR1 is SGHRS and CDR2 is YFSETQ in the germline V gene. The CDR3 is 14 amino acids. The CDR3 loop is CASSFGTSDETQYF. DNA of the CDR3: TGCGCCAGCAGCTTCGGGACTAGCGACGAGACCCAGTACTTC.